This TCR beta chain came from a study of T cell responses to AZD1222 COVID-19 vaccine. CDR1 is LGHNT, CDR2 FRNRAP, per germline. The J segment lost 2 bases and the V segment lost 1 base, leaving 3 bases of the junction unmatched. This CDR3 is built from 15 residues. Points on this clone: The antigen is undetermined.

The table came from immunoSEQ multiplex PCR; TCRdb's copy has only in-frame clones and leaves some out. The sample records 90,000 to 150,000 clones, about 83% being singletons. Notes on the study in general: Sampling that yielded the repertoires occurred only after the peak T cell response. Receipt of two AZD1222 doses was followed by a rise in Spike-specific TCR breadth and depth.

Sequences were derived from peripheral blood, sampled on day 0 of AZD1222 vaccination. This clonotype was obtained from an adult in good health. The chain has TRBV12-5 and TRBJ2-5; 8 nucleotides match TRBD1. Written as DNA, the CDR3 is TGTGCTAGTGGTTTGGGAGGACAGGGACAAGAGACCCAGTACTTC. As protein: CASGLGGQGQETQYF.